These 29 T cell receptor beta chains share one sample of origin, sequenced in a study of blood T cell repertoires in COVID-19. The assay was immunoSEQ multiplex PCR, and TCRdb's table has in-frame clones only and misses some. Among roughly 170,000 clones listed, approximately 80% were seen once. The sample comprised peripheral blood. These receptors were taken from a human donor in a cohort sampled during active COVID-19.

The J gene is TRBJ1-4, the V gene TRBV7-9, with 9 bases identical to TRBD1. Germline loops: CDR1 SEHNR, CDR2 FQNEAQ (reference sequence). This CDR3 is 14 amino acids long. V was pared by 8 bases and J by 3 bases, with 4 bases of the junction left unmatched. CDR3 coding DNA: TGTGCCAGCGGGAGACAGGGGGCTAATGAAAAACTGTTTTTT. It translates to CASGRQGANEKLFF.

The chain joins TRBV5-1 to TRBJ2-3; 16 nucleotides match TRBD2. From germline, CDR1 is SGHRS and CDR2 YFSETQ. The CDR3 has 16 amino acids. The J segment lost 4 bases and the V segment lost 4 bases, leaving 3 bases of the junction unmatched. Here the CDR3 reads CASSPGTSGGADTQYF. In DNA form, the CDR3 reads TGCGCCAGCAGCCCTGGGACTAGCGGGGGGGCAGATACGCAGTATTTT.

This clone was counted between two and nine times. The conserved phenylalanine or tryptophan is not found at the CDR3 terminus, so this likely reflects a read error. It is unclear where the CDR3 begins or ends on the DNA, so no DNA is shown, and the CDR3 is as TCRdb lists it. The CDR3 sequence: CASSFDIEG. The chain carries TRBV5-6 and TRBJ1-3. Inclusive of both ends, the CDR3 amounts to 9 amino acids. The V gene's germline CDR1 is SGHDT and CDR2 YYEEEE.

The chain employs TRBV5-4 and TRBJ1-2; D may be TRBD1 (5 bases). The CDR3 has 14 amino acids. CDR1 SGHNT and CDR2 YYREEE come from the germline V gene (reference sequence). V dropped 1 base and J dropped 8 bases, with 15 bases sitting between them. CDR3 sequence: CASSLWIGGVGYTF. The CDR3 DNA reads TGTGCCAGCAGCTTGTGGATAGGAGGGGTAGGCTACACCTTC. The full variable domain, rest sourced from reference TRBV5-4 and TRBJ1-2, is ETGVTQSPTHLIKTRGQQVTLRCSSQSGHNTVSWYQQALGQGPQFIFQYYREEENGRGNFPPRFSGLQFPNYSSELNVNALELDDSALYLCASSLWIGGVGYTFGSGTRLTVV.

This chain uses TRBV3-1 (or the pseudogene TRBV3-2) with TRBJ1-3; the match to TRBD1 covers 9 bases. The CDR3 is made up of 17 amino acids. Trimming cost V 0 bases and J 2 bases; bases outside gene matches: 5. In germline, CDR1 is LGHDT, CDR2 YNNKEL (reference sequence). As DNA, the CDR3 is TGTGCCAGCAGCCAAGATCCCACAGGGGGCACTGGAAACACCATATATTTT. Residues: CASSQDPTGGTGNTIYF.

The chain joins TRBV30 to TRBJ1-4; D remains unclear. The CDR3 extends over 16 amino acids. Germline V lookup: CDR1 GTSNPN, CDR2 SVGIG (reference sequence). The V end lost 3 bases, the J end lost 0 bases, and 14 bases lay between the germline ends. CDR3 amino acids: CAWSEPRYATNEKLFF. CDR3 nucleotides: TGTGCCTGGAGCGAACCCCGCTATGCAACTAATGAAAAACTGTTTTTT.

The V call is TRBV30, the J call TRBJ1-2; D is perhaps TRBD1 (5 bases). V lost 1 base, J lost 9 bases, and 15 bases lay in between. Germline V CDR1 and CDR2: GTSNPN, SVGIG (reference sequence). The CDR3 has 13 amino acids. The CDR3 region has the DNA TGTGCCTGGAGTGGAATCAGGGAGGAGAGCTACACCTTC. This encodes CAWSGIREESYTF.

V and J are TRBV9 and TRBJ1-2, with D tentatively TRBD1 (5 bases). This CDR3 has 15 residues. V lost 6 bases, J lost 1 base, and 16 bases lay in between. CDR1 is SGDLS and CDR2 is YYNGEE in the germline V gene. The CDR3 here is CASTPSGGINYGYTF. DNA for the CDR3: TGTGCCAGCACACCATCGGGGGGAATTAACTATGGCTACACCTTC.

V and J are TRBV6-5 and TRBJ1-2; 7 nucleotides match TRBD1. V was pared by 6 bases and J by 4 bases, with 11 bases of the junction left unmatched. The CDR3 is 15 residues long. Germline loops: CDR1 MNHEY, CDR2 SVGAGI. The CDR3 DNA reads as TGTGCCAGCAGACGGTCACAGACAGGGAGCTATGGCTACACCTTC. Protein sequence: CASRRSQTGSYGYTF.

This chain joins TRBV4-1 and TRBJ2-1, with TRBD2 identical over 10 bases. The CDR3 covers 15 residues. Germline CDR1 reads MGHRA; CDR2 reads YSYEKL. V gave up 1 base and J gave up 8 bases; unmatched junction bases: 5. The CDR3 DNA reads TGCGCCAGCAGCCAAGGTAGCGGGGGGAGGTATGAGCAGTTCTTC. This codes for CASSQGSGGRYEQFF.

This clone occurred once. The J gene is TRBJ2-3, the V gene TRBV5-1; a possible D gene is TRBD1 (6 bases). Deletions cut 0 bases from V and 0 bases from J, with 14 bases between. Germline V gives CDR1 SGHRS, CDR2 YFSETQ. This CDR3 is 17 amino acids long. The CDR3 reads CASSLGAGDYSTDTQYF. The CDR3 region has the DNA TGCGCCAGCAGCTTGGGGGCAGGGGATTATAGCACAGATACGCAGTATTTT. Looking up the rest from reference TRBV5-1 and TRBJ2-3 gives the full variable domain: KAGVTQTPRYLIKTRGQQVTLSCSPISGHRSVSWYQQTPGQGLQFLFEYFSETQRNKGNFPGRFSGRQFSNSRSEMNVSTLELGDSALYLCASSLGAGDYSTDTQYFGPGTRLTVL.

The V call is TRBV7-6, the J call TRBJ1-2, with D perhaps matching TRBD1 (6 bases). Deletions cut 5 bases from V and 4 bases from J, with 20 bases between. In germline, CDR1 is SGHVS, CDR2 FNYEAQ. This CDR3 comprises 16 residues. CDR3 sequence reads: CASSPVTGITGYGYTF. For the CDR3, the DNA is TGTGCCAGCAGCCCCGTAACAGGGATTACGGGCTATGGCTACACCTTC.

V and J are TRBV14 and TRBJ2-1, with 7 bases fitting TRBD2. The CDR3 has 18 amino acids. The germline V gene has CDR1 SGHDN and CDR2 FVKESK. V dropped 1 base and J dropped 5; count of bases not matched to a gene: 14. The CDR3: CASSQGLAAAFNHNEQFF. The CDR3 region has the DNA TGTGCCAGCAGCCAAGGGCTAGCGGCGGCTTTTAATCACAATGAGCAGTTCTTC.

The chain couples TRBV29-1 to TRBJ1-1, with D possibly TRBD1 on 6 matching bases. The CDR3 loop spans 12 amino acids. Trimming removed 0 bases at V and 4 bases at J, with 6 bases between. Germline V gene sequence: CDR1 SQVTM, CDR2 ANQGSEA. Written as DNA, the CDR3 is TGCAGCGTTGAAGAAGGGGGCACTGAAGCTTTCTTT. It codes for CSVEEGGTEAFF.

The V call is TRBV3-1 (or the pseudogene TRBV3-2), the J call TRBJ1-3, with D hard to call. Trimming stripped 0 bases from V and 0 bases from J, with 3 bases between. The CDR3 runs to 14 residues. The germline CDR1 and CDR2 sequences are LGHDT and YNNKEL (reference sequence). The CDR3 DNA is TGTGCCAGCAGCCAAGACGGCTCTGGAAACACCATATATTTT. Its protein is CASSQDGSGNTIYF.

The gene calls are TRBV7-9 and TRBJ2-2; 9 bases match TRBD1. This CDR3 is built from 18 residues. CDR1 is SEHNR, CDR2 FQNEAQ, per germline (reference sequence). The ends lost 4 bases at V and 5 bases at J; junction bases unmatched: 14. The CDR3 loop reads CASSSTSTGTGHTGELFF. The DNA of the CDR3 is TGTGCCAGCAGCTCTACCTCCACCGGGACAGGGCATACCGGGGAGCTGTTTTTT.

V usage is TRBV3-1 (or the pseudogene TRBV3-2) and J usage is TRBJ1-2; D remains unclear. This CDR3 is 14 amino acids long. Germline CDR1 is LGHDT and CDR2 is YNNKEL (reference sequence). With 0 bases removed from V and 8 bases from J, the gap between germline ends came to 13 bases. CDR3 amino acids: CASSQDGRARGYTF. The CDR3 DNA follows: TGTGCCAGCAGCCAAGATGGGAGGGCTCGGGGCTACACCTTC.

This clone was seen more than once but under ten times. Different DNA sequences within this sample yield the same CDR3. The chain couples TRBV5-4 to TRBJ1-1, with TRBD1 matching 8 bases. This CDR3 region has 14 residues. In germline, CDR1 is SGHNT, CDR2 YYREEE (reference sequence). Germline trimming cut 4 bases from V and 2 bases from J; bases unmatched to any gene: 4. CDR3 DNA: TGTGCCAGCAGCCTCAGGGGGCCCAACACTGAAGCTTTCTTT. Residues: CASSLRGPNTEAFF.

This clone is a singleton in its sample. The rearrangement uses TRBV5-1 and TRBJ2-3; D not certain. The germline gives CDR1 SGHRS, CDR2 YFSETQ. V was cut by 2 bases and J by 4 bases, with 8 bases left in between. This CDR3 contains 13 residues. CDR3 sequence reads: CASSLDQADTQYF. The CDR3 DNA reads as TGCGCCAGCAGCTTAGACCAGGCAGATACGCAGTATTTT.

Worth noting for this clone: The same CDR3 arises from other DNA sequences in this sample as well. This chain connects TRBV5-1 to TRBJ1-1; D gene unclear. The CDR3 loop spans 13 amino acids. The V gene's germline CDR1 is SGHRS and CDR2 YFSETQ. V was trimmed by 0 bases and J by 1 base, leaving 4 bases between them. The CDR3 spells CASSLAGNTEAFF. As DNA, the CDR3 is TGCGCCAGCAGCTTGGCAGGGAACACTGAAGCTTTCTTT.

The V gene is TRBV7-9, the J gene TRBJ1-1; 7 positions agree with TRBD1. The J segment lost 0 bases and the V segment lost 11 bases, leaving 6 bases of the junction unmatched. The CDR3 consists of 13 residues. From germline, CDR1 is SEHNR and CDR2 FQNEAQ (reference sequence). The CDR3 loop is CASLGQLNTEAFF. For the CDR3, the DNA is TGTGCCTCCCTGGGACAGCTGAACACTGAAGCTTTCTTT. Full variable domain (outside the CDR3, taken from reference TRBV7-9 and TRBJ1-1): DTGVSQNPRHKITKRGQNVTFRCDPISEHNRLYWYRQTLGQGPEFLTYFQNEAQLEKSRLLSDRFSAERPKGSFSTLEIQRTEQGDSAMYLCASLGQLNTEAFFGQGTRLTVV.

DNA for the CDR3: TGTGCCAGCAGCTTTGGGCGGGACGCGACTGAAGCTTTCTTT. As protein: CASSFGRDATEAFF. The genes are TRBV5-4 and TRBJ1-1; tentatively, D is TRBD1 (5 bases). The CDR3 is made up of 14 amino acids. The germline gives CDR1 SGHNT, CDR2 YYREEE (reference sequence). Trimming pared 2 bases from V and 5 bases from J, leaving 13 bases between.

This chain joins TRBV13 and TRBJ1-1, with D unclear. The V end lost 0 bases, the J end lost 3 bases, and 8 bases lay between the germline ends. Per germline, CDR1 PRHDT and CDR2 FYEKMQ (reference sequence). CDR3 length: 14 residues. CDR3 bases: TGTGCCAGCAGCTTAGGGGTCGCGGACACTGAAGCTTTCTTT. Its protein product is CASSLGVADTEAFF.

This chain links TRBV29-1 with TRBJ2-5; 8 bases are a match to TRBD2. The CDR3 has 14 amino acids. Germline values: CDR1 SQVTM, CDR2 ANQGSEA. Trimming at V came to 6 bases and at J to 4 bases, leaving 10 bases not matched to a gene. DNA for the CDR3: TGCAGCGTGGTGGGACTAGAAGTGTCAGAGACCCAGTACTTC. It codes for CSVVGLEVSETQYF.

This chain joins TRBV19 and TRBJ2-1; D is uncertain. CDR1 LNHDA and CDR2 SQIVND come from the germline V gene (reference sequence). This CDR3 is built from 15 residues. V was cut by 6 bases and J by 0 bases, with 12 bases left in between. CDR3: CASSAIDLSYNEQFF. The CDR3 coding sequence is TGTGCCAGTAGCGCGATTGATCTCTCCTACAATGAGCAGTTCTTC.

The J gene is TRBJ1-1, the V gene TRBV27; a weak D match, TRBD1 (6 bases). Germline assignment: CDR1 MNHEY and CDR2 SMNVEV (reference sequence). There are 14 residues in the CDR3. With 8 bases removed from V and 3 bases from J, the gap between germline ends came to 16 bases. The DNA of the CDR3 is TGTGCCAGCTCGGGACATCATGGGTACACTGAAGCTTTCTTT. It codes for CASSGHHGYTEAFF.

The chain couples TRBV5-1 to TRBJ2-5, with a possible D match to TRBD2 (5 bases). The CDR3 runs 14 residues. Per germline, CDR1 SGHRS and CDR2 YFSETQ. The ends were cut back, 8 bases at V and 3 bases at J, with 17 bases in the middle. The CDR3 DNA sequence: TGCGCCAGTTCAACGGGGAATATGGAAGAGACCCAGTACTTC. Amino acids: CASSTGNMEETQYF.

The chain has TRBV10-2 and TRBJ1-4, with D tentatively TRBD1 (5 bases). The CDR3 runs 13 residues. Trimming left V 3 bases short and J 8 bases short, with 10 bases between. The germline V gene has CDR1 WSHSY and CDR2 SAAADI. CDR3 sequence reads: CASSERGYEKLFF. As DNA, the CDR3 is TGCGCCAGCAGTGAAAGGGGTTACGAAAAACTGTTTTTT.

The DNA of the CDR3 is TGTGCCAGTAGTATCGGACAGACACACTACGAGCAGTACTTC. It encodes CASSIGQTHYEQYF. The gene calls are TRBV19 and TRBJ2-7, with D possibly TRBD1 on 6 matching bases. The V gene's germline CDR1 is LNHDA and CDR2 SQIVND (reference sequence). The CDR3 has 14 residues. Trimming removed 3 bases from V and 3 bases from J, with 12 bases in between. The variable domain in full, with the rest retrieved from reference TRBV19 and TRBJ2-7, is DGGITQSPKYLFRKEGQNVTLSCEQNLNHDAMYWYRQDPGQGLRLIYYSQIVNDFQKGDIAEGYSVSREKKESFPLTVTSAQKNPTAFYLCASSIGQTHYEQYFGPGTRLTVT.